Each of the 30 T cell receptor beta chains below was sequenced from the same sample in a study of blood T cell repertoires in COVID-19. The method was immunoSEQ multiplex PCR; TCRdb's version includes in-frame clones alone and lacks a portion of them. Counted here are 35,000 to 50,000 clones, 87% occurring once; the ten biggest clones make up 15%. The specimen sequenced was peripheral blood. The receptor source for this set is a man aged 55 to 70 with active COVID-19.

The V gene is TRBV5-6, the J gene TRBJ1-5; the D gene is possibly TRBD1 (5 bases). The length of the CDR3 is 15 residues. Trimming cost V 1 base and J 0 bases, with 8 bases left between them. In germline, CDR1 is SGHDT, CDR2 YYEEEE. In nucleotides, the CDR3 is TGTGCCAGCAGCTTGAAGGGGTTTAGCAATCAGCCCCAGCATTTT. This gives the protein CASSLKGFSNQPQHF.

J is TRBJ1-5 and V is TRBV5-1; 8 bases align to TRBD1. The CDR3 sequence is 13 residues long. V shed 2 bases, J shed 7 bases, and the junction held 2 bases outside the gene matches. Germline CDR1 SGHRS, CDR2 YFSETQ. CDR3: CASSLTGGQPQHF. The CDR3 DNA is TGCGCCAGCAGCTTAACAGGGGGGCAGCCCCAGCATTTT. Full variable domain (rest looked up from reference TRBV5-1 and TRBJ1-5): KAGVTQTPRYLIKTRGQQVTLSCSPISGHRSVSWYQQTPGQGLQFLFEYFSETQRNKGNFPGRFSGRQFSNSRSEMNVSTLELGDSALYLCASSLTGGQPQHFGDGTRLSIL.

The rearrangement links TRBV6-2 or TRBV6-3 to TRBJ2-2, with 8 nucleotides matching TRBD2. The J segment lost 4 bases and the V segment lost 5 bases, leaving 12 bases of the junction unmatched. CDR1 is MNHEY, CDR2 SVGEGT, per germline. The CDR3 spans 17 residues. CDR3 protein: CASSTPGLVKTTGELFF. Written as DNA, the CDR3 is TGTGCCAGCAGTACCCCGGGACTAGTTAAAACCACCGGGGAGCTGTTTTTT.

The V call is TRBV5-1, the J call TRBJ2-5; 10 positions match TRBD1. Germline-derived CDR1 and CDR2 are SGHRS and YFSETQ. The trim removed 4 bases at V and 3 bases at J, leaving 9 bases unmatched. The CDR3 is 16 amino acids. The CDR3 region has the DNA TGCGCCAGCAGCCCCTGGGGGGACAGGGGAGAAGAGACCCAGTACTTC. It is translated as CASSPWGDRGEETQYF.

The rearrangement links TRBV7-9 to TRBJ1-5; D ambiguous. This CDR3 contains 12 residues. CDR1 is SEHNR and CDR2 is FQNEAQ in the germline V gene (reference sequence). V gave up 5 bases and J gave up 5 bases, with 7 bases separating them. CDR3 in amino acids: CASSRDYQPQHF. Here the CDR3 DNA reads TGTGCCAGCAGCCGAGATTATCAGCCCCAGCATTTT.

CDR3: CSVVVVSNYGYTF. CDR3 sequence (DNA): TGCAGCGTTGTGGTAGTCTCTAACTATGGCTACACCTTC. V is TRBV29-1 and J is TRBJ1-2; D is unresolved. V lost 4 bases and J 0 bases, leaving 9 bases between the germline ends. The CDR3 extends over 13 amino acids. Germline assignment: CDR1 SQVTM and CDR2 ANQGSEA.

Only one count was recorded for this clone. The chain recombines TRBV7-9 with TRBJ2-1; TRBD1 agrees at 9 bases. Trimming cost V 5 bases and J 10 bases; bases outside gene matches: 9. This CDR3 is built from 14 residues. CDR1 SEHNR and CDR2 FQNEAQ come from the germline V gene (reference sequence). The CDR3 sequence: CASSVQQGAREQFF. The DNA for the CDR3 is TGTGCCAGCAGCGTTCAACAGGGGGCGAGGGAGCAGTTCTTC.

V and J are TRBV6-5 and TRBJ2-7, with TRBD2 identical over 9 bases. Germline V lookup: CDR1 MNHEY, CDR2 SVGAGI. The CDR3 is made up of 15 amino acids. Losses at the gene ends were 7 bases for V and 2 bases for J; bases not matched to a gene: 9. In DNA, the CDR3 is TGTGCCAGCATAGGTAACATAGCGGGAGCCTACGAGCAGTACTTC. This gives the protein CASIGNIAGAYEQYF.

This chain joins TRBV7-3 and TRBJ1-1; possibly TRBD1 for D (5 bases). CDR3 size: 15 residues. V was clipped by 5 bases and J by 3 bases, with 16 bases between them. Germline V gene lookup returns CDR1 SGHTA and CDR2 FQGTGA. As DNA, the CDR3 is TGTGCCAGCAGCCTTGGGGGAGGGCGGGACACTGAAGCTTTCTTT. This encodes CASSLGGGRDTEAFF. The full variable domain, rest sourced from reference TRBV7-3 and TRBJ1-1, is GAGVSQTPSNKVTEKGKYVELRCDPISGHTALYWYRQSLGQGPEFLIYFQGTGAADDSGLPNDRFFAVRPEGSVSTLKIQRTERGDSAVYLCASSLGGGRDTEAFFGQGTRLTVV.

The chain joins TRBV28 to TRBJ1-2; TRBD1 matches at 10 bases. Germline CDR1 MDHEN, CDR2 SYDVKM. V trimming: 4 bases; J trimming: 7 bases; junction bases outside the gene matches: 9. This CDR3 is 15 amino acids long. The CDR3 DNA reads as TGTGCCAGCAGTTCGTCGACCCGGACAGGGGGTGGCTACACCTTC. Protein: CASSSSTRTGGGYTF.

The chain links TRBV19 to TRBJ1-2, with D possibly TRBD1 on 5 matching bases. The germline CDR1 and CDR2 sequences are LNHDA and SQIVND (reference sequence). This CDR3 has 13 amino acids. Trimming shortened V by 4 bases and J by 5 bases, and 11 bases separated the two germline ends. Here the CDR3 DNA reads TGTGCCAGTAGTAACAGGCCAGGGTATGGCTACACCTTC. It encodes CASSNRPGYGYTF.

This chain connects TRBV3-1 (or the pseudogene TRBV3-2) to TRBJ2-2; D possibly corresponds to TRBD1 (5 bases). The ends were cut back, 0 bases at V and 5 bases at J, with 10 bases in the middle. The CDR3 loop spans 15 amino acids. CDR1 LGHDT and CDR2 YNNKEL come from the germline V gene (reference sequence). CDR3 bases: TGTGCCAGCAGCCAAGACAGGGTATTGACCGGGGAGCTGTTTTTT. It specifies CASSQDRVLTGELFF.

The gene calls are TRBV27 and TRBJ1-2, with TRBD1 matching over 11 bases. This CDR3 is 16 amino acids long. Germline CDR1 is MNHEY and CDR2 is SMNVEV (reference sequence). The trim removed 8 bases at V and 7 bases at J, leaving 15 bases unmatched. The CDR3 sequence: CASGQGASGGFGGYTF. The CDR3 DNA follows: TGTGCCAGCGGACAGGGGGCGTCTGGGGGATTTGGTGGCTACACCTTC.

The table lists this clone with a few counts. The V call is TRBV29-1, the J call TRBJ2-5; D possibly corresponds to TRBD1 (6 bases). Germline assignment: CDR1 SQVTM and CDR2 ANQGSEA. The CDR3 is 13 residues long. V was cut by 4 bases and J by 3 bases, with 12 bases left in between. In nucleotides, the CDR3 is TGCAGCGTTGCCCCAGGGGCTAAAGAGACCCAGTACTTC. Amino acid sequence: CSVAPGAKETQYF.

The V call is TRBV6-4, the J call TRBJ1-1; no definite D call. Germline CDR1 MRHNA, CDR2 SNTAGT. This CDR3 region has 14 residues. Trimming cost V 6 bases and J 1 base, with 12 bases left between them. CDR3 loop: CASSPAPGNTEAFF. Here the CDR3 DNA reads TGTGCCAGCAGCCCTGCCCCGGGGAACACTGAAGCTTTCTTT.

CDR3 protein: CASSSPLAGGEEQYF. The CDR3 DNA sequence: TGTGCCAGCAGCAGCCCCCTAGCGGGAGGAGAGGAGCAGTACTTC. The rearrangement links TRBV7-8 to TRBJ2-7, with 11 bases lining up with TRBD2. Germline lookup yields CDR1 SGHVS and CDR2 FQNEAQ. Unmatched junction bases numbered 10, after V lost 5 bases and J lost 7 bases. The CDR3 is 15 residues long.

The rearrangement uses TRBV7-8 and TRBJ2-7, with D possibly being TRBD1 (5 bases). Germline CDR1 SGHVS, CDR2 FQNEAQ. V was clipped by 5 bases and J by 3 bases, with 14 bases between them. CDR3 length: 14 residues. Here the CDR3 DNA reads TGTGCCAGCAGCCCAGTAGTAGGGGACTACGAGCAGTACTTC. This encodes CASSPVVGDYEQYF. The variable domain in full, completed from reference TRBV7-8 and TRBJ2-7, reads GAGVSQSPRYKVAKRGQDVALRCDPISGHVSLFWYQQALGQGPEFLTYFQNEAQLDKSGLPSDRFFAERPEGSVSTLKIQRTQQEDSAVYLCASSPVVGDYEQYFGPGTRLTVT.

The CDR3 nucleotides are TGTGCCAGCAGCTTAACGGAAATCACGGGAGATACGCAGTATTTT. Translated: CASSLTEITGDTQYF. This sequence joins TRBV7-9 and TRBJ2-3; the D is unclear. This CDR3 spans 15 amino acids. Germline loops: CDR1 SEHNR, CDR2 FQNEAQ (reference sequence). Trimming took 2 bases from V and 5 from J, leaving 14 bases between them.

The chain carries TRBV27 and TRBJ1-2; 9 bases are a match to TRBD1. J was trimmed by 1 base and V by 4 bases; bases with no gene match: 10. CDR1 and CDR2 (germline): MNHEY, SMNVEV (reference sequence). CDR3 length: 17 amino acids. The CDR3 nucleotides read TGTGCCAGCAGTTCCCGGACAGGGGCAGGGGTTAACTATGGCTACACCTTC. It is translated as CASSSRTGAGVNYGYTF.

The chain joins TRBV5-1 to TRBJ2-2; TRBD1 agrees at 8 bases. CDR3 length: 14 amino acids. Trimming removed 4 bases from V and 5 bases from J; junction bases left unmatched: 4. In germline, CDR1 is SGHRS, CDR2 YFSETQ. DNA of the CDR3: TGCGCCAGCAGCACAGGGGGTGAAACCGGGGAGCTGTTTTTT. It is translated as CASSTGGETGELFF.

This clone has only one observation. The CDR3 protein is CASSADPGQATDTQYF. The CDR3 DNA reads as TGTGCCAGTAGTGCCGACCCGGGACAGGCCACAGATACGCAGTATTTT. The chain links TRBV19 to TRBJ2-3; 8 bases fit TRBD1. V trimming: 5 bases; J trimming: 2 bases; junction bases outside the gene matches: 9. The CDR3 spans 16 residues. The germline gives CDR1 LNHDA, CDR2 SQIVND (reference sequence).

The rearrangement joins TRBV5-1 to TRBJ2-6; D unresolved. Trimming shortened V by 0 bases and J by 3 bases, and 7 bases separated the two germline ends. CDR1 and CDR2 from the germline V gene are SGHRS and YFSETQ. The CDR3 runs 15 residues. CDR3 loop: CASSLGRGGANVLTF. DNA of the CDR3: TGCGCCAGCAGCTTGGGCCGAGGTGGGGCCAACGTCCTGACTTTC.

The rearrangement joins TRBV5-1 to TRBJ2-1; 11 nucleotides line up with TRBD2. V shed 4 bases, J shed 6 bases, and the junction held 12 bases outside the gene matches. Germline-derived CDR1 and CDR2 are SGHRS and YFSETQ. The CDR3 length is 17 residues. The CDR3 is CASSPVSGTSGFNEQFF. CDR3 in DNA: TGCGCCAGCAGCCCGGTCTCCGGGACTAGCGGATTCAATGAGCAGTTCTTC.

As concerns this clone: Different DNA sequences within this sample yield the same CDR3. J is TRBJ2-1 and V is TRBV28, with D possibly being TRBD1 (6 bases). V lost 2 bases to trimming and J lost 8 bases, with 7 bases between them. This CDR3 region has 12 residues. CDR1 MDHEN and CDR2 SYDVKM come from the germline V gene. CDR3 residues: CASSLGGDEQFF. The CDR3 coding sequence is TGTGCCAGCAGTTTAGGGGGCGATGAGCAGTTCTTC.

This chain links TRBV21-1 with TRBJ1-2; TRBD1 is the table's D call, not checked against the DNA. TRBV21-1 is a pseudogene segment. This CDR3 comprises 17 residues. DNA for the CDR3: TGTGCCAGCAGCAAAGCGCCGACGGACAACCACTTTCGGGGCTACACCTTC. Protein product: CASSKAPTDNHFRGYTF.

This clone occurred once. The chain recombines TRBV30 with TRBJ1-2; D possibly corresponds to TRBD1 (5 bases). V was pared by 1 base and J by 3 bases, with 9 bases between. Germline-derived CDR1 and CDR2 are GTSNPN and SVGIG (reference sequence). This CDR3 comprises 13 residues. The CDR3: CAWSADNDYGYTF. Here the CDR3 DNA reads TGTGCCTGGAGTGCGGACAACGACTATGGCTACACCTTC.

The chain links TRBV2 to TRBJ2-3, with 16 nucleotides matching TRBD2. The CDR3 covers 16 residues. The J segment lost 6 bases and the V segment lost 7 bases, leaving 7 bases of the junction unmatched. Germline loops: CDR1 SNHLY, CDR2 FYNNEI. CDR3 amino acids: CASNPGLAGGQDTQYF. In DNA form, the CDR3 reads TGTGCCAGCAATCCGGGACTAGCGGGGGGGCAGGATACGCAGTATTTT. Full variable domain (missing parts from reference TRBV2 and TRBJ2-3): EPEVTQTPSHQVTQMGQEVILRCVPISNHLYFYWYRQILGQKVEFLVSFYNNEISEKSEIFDDQFSVERPDGSNFTLKIRSTKLEDSAMYFCASNPGLAGGQDTQYFGPGTRLTVL.

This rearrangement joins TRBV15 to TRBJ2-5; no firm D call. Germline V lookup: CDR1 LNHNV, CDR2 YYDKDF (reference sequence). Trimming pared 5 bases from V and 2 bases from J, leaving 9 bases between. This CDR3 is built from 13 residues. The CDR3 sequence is CATSPTAQETQYF. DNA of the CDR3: TGTGCCACCAGCCCCACAGCTCAAGAGACCCAGTACTTC. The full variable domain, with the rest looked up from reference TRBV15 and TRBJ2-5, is DAMVIQNPRYQVTQFGKPVTLSCSQTLNHNVMYWYQQKSSQAPKLLFHYYDKDFNNEADTPDNFQSRRPNTSFCFLDIRSPGLGDTAMYLCATSPTAQETQYFGPGTRLLVL.

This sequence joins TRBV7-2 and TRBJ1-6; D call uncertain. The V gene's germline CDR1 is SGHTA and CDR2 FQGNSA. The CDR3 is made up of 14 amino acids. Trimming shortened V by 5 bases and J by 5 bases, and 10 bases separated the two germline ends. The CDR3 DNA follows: TGTGCCAGCAGCCTCGGACTAGATAATTCACCCCTCCACTTT. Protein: CASSLGLDNSPLHF.

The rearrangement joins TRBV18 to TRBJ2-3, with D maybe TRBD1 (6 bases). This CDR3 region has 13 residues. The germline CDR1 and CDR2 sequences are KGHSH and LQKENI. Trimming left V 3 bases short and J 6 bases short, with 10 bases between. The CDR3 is CASSPSGADTQYF. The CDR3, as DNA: TGTGCCAGCTCACCGTCAGGGGCCGATACGCAGTATTTT.